The text below deals with one T cell receptor beta chain. These data belong to a study of blood T cell repertoires in COVID-19. Study as a whole: Sites in the United States, Italy and Spain provided acute and convalescent COVID-19 samples. From T cells, B-cell-depleted T cells, or PBMCs came the material, which was cDNA or gDNA.

As handled by the study authors: Amplifying reference gene primers gave estimates of nucleated cell counts. Some clones are missing from TCRdb's copy, which holds only in-frame ones; the method was immunoSEQ multiplex PCR. V, J and clone size reflect that table, while D and trimming were determined from the DNA. The sample carries approximately 110,000 clones, about 94% recorded once. Followed over time, Seattle patients had been enrolled while infection was active. This CDR3 has 14 residues. Trimming cost V 0 bases and J 6 bases, with 11 bases left between them. Germline values: CDR1 SEHNR, CDR2 FQNEAQ (reference sequence).

The receptor's source is a man aged 45-60 years with COVID-19, enrolled during active disease. The sample taken for sequencing was peripheral blood. V is TRBV7-9 and J is TRBJ1-2; D is perhaps TRBD1 (5 bases). CDR3 nucleotides: TGTGCCAGCAGCTTAGCAGCAGGGATAGATGGCTACACCTTC. Protein product: CASSLAAGIDGYTF.